The present T cell receptor beta chain was sequenced within a study of blood T cells in healthy people across ages. Next came a second PCR, run for roughly 7 to 12 cycles, which used a sample-barcoded 5' primer along with a J-beta primer mix. TCRdb processed the 5' RACE reads anew with MiXCR; each CDR3 protein has one entry. The sample includes some 1.8 million distinct CDR3 sequences, 30% to 40% of them seen just once. Each of the donors had 8 to 10 milliliters of peripheral blood drawn into EDTA-treated Vacutainer tubes. The germline gives CDR1 KGHSH, CDR2 LQKENI. This CDR3 comprises 15 residues. J gave up 5 bases and V 6 bases, and 8 bases lay outside the gene matches.

The V call is TRBV18, the J call TRBJ2-7, with 12 bases aligning to TRBD1. The receptor was isolated from a human donor in good health. Sequenced sample: blood. CDR3 region: CASSPGQGANNEQYF. For the CDR3, the DNA is TGTGCCAGCTCGCCGGGACAGGGGGCGAATAACGAGCAGTACTTC. The variable domain in full, completed from reference TRBV18 and TRBJ2-7, reads NAGVMQNPRHLVRRRGQEARLRCSPMKGHSHVYWYRQLPEEGLKFMVYLQKENIIDESGMPKERFSAEFPKEGPSILRIQQVVRGDSAAYFCASSPGQGANNEQYFGPGTRLTVT.